This TCR beta chain was sequenced in a study of blood T cell repertoires in COVID-19. Study summary: From T cells, B-cell-depleted T cells, or PBMCs came the material, which was cDNA or gDNA.

The V end was cut by 7 bases, the J end by 4 bases, with 13 bases between. CDR3 length equals 13 residues. The germline V gene has CDR1 SNHLY and CDR2 FYNNEI. As handled by the study authors: Reference gene primer amplification in the assay estimated nucleated cell counts. Method: immunoSEQ multiplex PCR; TCRdb's copy keeps in-frame clones and lacks some. D and trimming come from the DNA, and the V and J calls and clone size come from that table. The data contain around 50,000 clones, about 90% of them singletons. The sequenced sample consisted of peripheral blood. The chain links TRBV2 to TRBJ1-2, with D perhaps TRBD1 (5 bases). This sequence originates from a human donor in a cohort sampled during active COVID-19. The CDR3 bases are TGTGCCAGCACGGAGGGACTGATCTATGGCTACACCTTC. Encoded protein: CASTEGLIYGYTF. Drawing the rest from reference TRBV2 and TRBJ1-2, the complete variable domain is EPEVTQTPSHQVTQMGQEVILRCVPISNHLYFYWYRQILGQKVEFLVSFYNNEISEKSEIFDDQFSVERPDGSNFTLKIRSTKLEDSAMYFCASTEGLIYGYTFGSGTRLTVV.